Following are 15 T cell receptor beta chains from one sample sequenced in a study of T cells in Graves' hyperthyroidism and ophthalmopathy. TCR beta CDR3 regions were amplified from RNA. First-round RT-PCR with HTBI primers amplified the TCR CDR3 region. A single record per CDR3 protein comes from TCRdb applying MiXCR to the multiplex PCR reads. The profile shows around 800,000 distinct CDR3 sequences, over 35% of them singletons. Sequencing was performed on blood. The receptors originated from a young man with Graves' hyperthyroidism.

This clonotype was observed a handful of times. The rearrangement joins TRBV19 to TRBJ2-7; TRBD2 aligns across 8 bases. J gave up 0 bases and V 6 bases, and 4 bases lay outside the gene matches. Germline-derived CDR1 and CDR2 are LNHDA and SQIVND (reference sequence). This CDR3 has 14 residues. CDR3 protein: CASSHGGASYEQYF. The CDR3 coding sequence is TGTGCCAGTAGCCACGGGGGGGCCTCCTACGAGCAGTACTTC.

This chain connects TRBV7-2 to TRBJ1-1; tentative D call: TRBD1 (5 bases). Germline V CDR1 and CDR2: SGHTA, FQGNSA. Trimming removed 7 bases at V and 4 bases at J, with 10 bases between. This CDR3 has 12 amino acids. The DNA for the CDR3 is TGTGCCAGCAACCGGGACCGCACTGAAGCTTTCTTT. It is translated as CASNRDRTEAFF.

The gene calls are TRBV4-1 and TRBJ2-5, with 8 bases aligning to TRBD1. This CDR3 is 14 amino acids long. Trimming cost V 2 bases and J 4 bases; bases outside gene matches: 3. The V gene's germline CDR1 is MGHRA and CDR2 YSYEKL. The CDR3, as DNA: TGCGCCAGCAGCCAACCCGGGACAGGAGAGACCCAGTACTTC. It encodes CASSQPGTGETQYF.

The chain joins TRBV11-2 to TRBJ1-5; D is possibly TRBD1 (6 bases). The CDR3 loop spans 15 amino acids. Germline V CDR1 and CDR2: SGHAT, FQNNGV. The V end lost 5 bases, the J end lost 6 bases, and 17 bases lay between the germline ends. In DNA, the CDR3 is TGTGCCAGCAGCACCCACAGGGACTTCGGTCAGCCCCAGCATTTT. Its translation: CASSTHRDFGQPQHF.

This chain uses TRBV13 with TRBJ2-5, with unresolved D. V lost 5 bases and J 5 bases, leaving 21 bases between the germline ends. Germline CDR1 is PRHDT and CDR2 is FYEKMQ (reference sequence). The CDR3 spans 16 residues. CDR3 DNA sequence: TGTGCCAGCAGCGCGACCCTGGCGCTTGAGAGGGAGACCCAGTACTTC. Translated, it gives CASSATLALERETQYF. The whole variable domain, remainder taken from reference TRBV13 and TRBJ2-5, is AAGVIQSPRHLIKEKRETATLKCYPIPRHDTVYWYQQGPGQDPQFLISFYEKMQSDKGSIPDRFSAQQFSDYHSELNMSSLELGDSALYFCASSATLALERETQYFGPGTRLLVL.

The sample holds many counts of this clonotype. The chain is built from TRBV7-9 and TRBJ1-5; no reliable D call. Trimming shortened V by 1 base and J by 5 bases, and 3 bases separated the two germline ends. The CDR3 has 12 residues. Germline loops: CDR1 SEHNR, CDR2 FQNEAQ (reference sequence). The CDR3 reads CASSLGYQPQHF. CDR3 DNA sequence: TGTGCCAGCAGCTTAGGATATCAGCCCCAGCATTTT.

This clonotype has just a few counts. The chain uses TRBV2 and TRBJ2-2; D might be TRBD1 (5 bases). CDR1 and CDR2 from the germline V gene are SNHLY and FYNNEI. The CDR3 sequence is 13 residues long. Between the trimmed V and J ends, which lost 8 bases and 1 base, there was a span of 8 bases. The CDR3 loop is CASPQENTGELFF. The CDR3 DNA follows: TGTGCCAGCCCACAGGAGAACACCGGGGAGCTGTTTTTT.

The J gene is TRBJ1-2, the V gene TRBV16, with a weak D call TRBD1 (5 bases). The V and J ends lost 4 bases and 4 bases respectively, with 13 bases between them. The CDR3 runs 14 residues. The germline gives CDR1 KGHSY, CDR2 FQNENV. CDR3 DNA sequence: TGTGCCAGCAGCCCTCGGGACTCGAGCTATGGCTACACCTTC. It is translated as CASSPRDSSYGYTF.

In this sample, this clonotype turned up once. The CDR3 coding sequence is TGTGCCAGCAGCCCTATTGGGTCCTATAATTCACCCCTCCACTTT. Its protein is CASSPIGSYNSPLHF. This chain connects TRBV7-2 to TRBJ1-6; D is ambiguous. The V end was cut by 5 bases, the J end by 1 base, with 9 bases between. Germline CDR1 and CDR2: SGHTA and FQGNSA. The CDR3 spans 15 residues. Filled out from reference TRBV7-2 and TRBJ1-6, the complete variable domain reads GAGVSQSPSNKVTEKGKDVELRCDPISGHTALYWYRQSLGQGLEFLIYFQGNSAPDKSGLPSDRFSAERTGGSVSTLTIQRTQQEDSAVYLCASSPIGSYNSPLHFGNGTRLTVT.

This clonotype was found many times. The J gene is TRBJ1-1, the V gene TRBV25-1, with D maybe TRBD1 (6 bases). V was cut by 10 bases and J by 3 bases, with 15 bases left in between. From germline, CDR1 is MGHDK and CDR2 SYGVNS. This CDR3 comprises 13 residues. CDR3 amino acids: CATRTVIDTEAFF. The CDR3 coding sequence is TGTGCCACCAGGACAGTGATCGACACTGAAGCTTTCTTT. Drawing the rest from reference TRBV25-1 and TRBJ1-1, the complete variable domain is EADIYQTPRYLVIGTGKKITLECSQTMGHDKMYWYQQDPGMELHLIHYSYGVNSTEKGDLSSESTVSRIRTEHFPLTLESARPSHTSQYLCATRTVIDTEAFFGQGTRLTVV.

The CDR3 spells CASSAPPGQGTLFF. CDR3 nucleotide sequence: TGTGCCAGCAGCGCGCCGCCGGGACAGGGGACACTGTTTTTT. V is TRBV9 and J is TRBJ1-4; 10 bases map to TRBD1. J was trimmed by 13 bases and V by 3 bases; bases with no gene match: 9. CDR3 length: 14 residues. Germline values: CDR1 SGDLS, CDR2 YYNGEE.

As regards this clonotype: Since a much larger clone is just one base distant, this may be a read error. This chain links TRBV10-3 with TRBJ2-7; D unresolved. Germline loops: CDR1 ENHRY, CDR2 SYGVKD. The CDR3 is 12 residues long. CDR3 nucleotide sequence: TGTGCCACCAGTGACGGAACCCCCGAGCAGTACTTC. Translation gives CATSDGTPEQYF.

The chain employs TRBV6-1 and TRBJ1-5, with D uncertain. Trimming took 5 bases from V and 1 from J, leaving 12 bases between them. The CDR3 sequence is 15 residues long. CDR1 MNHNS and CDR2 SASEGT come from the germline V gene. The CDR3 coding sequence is TGTGCCAGCAGTAAAGGCGGCCAAAGCAATCAGCCCCAGCATTTT. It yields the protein CASSKGGQSNQPQHF.

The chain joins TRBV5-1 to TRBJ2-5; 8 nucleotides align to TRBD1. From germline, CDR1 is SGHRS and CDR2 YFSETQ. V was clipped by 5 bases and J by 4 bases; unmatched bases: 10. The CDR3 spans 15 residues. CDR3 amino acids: CASSVGGQGLETQYF. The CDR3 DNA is TGCGCCAGCAGTGTGGGAGGACAGGGCTTAGAGACCCAGTACTTC.

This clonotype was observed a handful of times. The CDR3 DNA follows: TGTGCCACCAGCGGCGGGCGACCAGACGGCTCCTACGAGCAGTACTTC. It codes for CATSGGRPDGSYEQYF. The genes are TRBV15 and TRBJ2-7, with D possibly being TRBD2 (5 bases). CDR1 LNHNV and CDR2 YYDKDF come from the germline V gene (reference sequence). The CDR3 sequence is 16 residues long. V lost 5 bases, J lost 0 bases, and 17 bases lay in between.